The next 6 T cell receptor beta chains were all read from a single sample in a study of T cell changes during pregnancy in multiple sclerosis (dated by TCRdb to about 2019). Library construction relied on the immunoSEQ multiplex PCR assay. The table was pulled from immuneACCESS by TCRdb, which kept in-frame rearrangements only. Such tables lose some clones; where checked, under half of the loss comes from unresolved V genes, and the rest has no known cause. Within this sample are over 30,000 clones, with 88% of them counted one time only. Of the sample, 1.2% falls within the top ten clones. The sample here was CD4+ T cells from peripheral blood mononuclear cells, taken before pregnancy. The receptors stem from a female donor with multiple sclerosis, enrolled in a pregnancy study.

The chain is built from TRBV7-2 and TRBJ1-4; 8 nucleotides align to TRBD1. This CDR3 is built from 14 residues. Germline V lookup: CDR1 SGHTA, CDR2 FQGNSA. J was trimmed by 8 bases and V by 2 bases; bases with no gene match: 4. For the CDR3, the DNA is TGTGCCAGCAGCTTAAGAGACAGGGGAGAAAAACTGTTTTTT. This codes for CASSLRDRGEKLFF.

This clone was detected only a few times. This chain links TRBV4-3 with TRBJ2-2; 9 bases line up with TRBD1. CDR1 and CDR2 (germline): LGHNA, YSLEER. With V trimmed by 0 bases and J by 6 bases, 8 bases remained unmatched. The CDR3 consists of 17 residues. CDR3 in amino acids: CASSQDLDRGNAGELFF. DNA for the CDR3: TGCGCCAGCAGCCAAGATCTGGACAGGGGTAACGCCGGGGAGCTGTTTTTT.

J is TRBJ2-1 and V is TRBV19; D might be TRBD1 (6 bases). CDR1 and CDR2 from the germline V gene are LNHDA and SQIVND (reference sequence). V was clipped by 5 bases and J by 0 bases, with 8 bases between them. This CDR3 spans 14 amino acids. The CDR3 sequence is CASSGQSSYNEQFF. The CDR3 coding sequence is TGTGCCAGTAGTGGACAGAGCTCCTACAATGAGCAGTTCTTC.

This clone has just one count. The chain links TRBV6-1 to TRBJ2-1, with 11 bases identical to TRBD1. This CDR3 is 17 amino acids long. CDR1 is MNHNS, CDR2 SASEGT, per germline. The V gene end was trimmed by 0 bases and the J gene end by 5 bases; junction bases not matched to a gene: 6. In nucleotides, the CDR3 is TGTGCCAGCAGTGAAGCGATAGGGACAGGGGGGAACAATGAGCAGTTCTTC. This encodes CASSEAIGTGGNNEQFF.

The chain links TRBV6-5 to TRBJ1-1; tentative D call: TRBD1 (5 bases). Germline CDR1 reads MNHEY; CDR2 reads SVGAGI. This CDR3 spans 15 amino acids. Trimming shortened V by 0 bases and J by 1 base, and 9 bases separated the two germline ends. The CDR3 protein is CASSYSATENTEAFF. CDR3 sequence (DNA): TGTGCCAGCAGTTACTCCGCGACAGAGAACACTGAAGCTTTCTTT.

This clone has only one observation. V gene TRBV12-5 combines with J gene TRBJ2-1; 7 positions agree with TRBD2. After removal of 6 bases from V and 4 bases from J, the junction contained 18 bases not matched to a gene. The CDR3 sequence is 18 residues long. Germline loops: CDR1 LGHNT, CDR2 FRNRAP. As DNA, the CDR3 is TGTGCTAGTGGATCAGCCGCCTCGACCCTAGCGGTTTACAATGAGCAGTTCTTC. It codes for CASGSAASTLAVYNEQFF.